What follows are 6 T cell receptor beta chains derived from one specimen sequenced in a study of T cell responses to AZD1222 COVID-19 vaccine. The assay was immunoSEQ multiplex PCR, and TCRdb's table has in-frame clones only and misses some. The sample comprises some 190,000 clones, 94% of which are singletons, and over 1.5% rests with the top ten. The sample in question was peripheral blood, obtained 28 days after the second dose of the MenACWY control vaccine. Receptor source: an adult who received the MenACWY meningococcal vaccine as a control.

The chain recombines TRBV10-3 with TRBJ1-5, with D perhaps matching TRBD1 (5 bases). This CDR3 spans 13 amino acids. Germline CDR1 and CDR2: ENHRY and SYGVKD. V lost 8 bases and J 5 bases, leaving 13 bases between the germline ends. CDR3 sequence: CAISQGEDQPQHF. CDR3 sequence (DNA): TGTGCCATCTCGCAGGGAGAAGATCAGCCCCAGCATTTT.

J is TRBJ2-1 and V is TRBV6-5, with TRBD1 matching 7 bases. V lost 6 bases and J lost 5; bases outside the gene matches: 4. The CDR3 runs to 13 residues. Germline CDR1 is MNHEY and CDR2 is SVGAGI. The CDR3 loop reads CASRIQGHNEQFF. The CDR3 DNA reads as TGTGCCAGCAGGATACAGGGGCACAATGAGCAGTTCTTC.

The chain recombines TRBV19 with TRBJ1-2; no definite D call. Germline V gene data show CDR1 as LNHDA and CDR2 as SQIVND (reference sequence). The CDR3 is 12 amino acids. The V gene lost 7 bases and the J gene lost 2 bases, with 8 bases spanning the gap. Here the CDR3 reads CASNTINYGYTF. CDR3 nucleotide sequence: TGTGCCAGTAACACCATAAACTATGGCTACACCTTC.

The CDR3 DNA reads TGCGCCAGCAGATCCCCTGGGCATGAGCAGTTCTTC. This codes for CASRSPGHEQFF. The chain is built from TRBV5-1 and TRBJ2-1; the D is unclear. The germline CDR1 and CDR2 sequences are SGHRS and YFSETQ. V was trimmed by 5 bases and J by 8 bases, leaving 11 bases between them. The CDR3 runs to 12 residues.

A single count supports this clone. The chain joins TRBV20-1 to TRBJ2-2; TRBD1 might be the D (5 bases). From germline, CDR1 is DFQATT and CDR2 SNEGSKA (reference sequence). The V end was cut by 3 bases, the J end by 4 bases, with 15 bases between. The CDR3 runs 15 residues. The CDR3 loop is CSASGRQGGTGELFF. CDR3 in DNA: TGCAGTGCTAGTGGGCGTCAGGGTGGCACCGGGGAGCTGTTTTTT.

The chain joins TRBV9 to TRBJ1-1; D might be TRBD1 (6 bases). Germline assignment: CDR1 SGDLS and CDR2 YYNGEE. The length of the CDR3 is 14 residues. V lost 0 bases and J lost 4, with 10 bases in between. The CDR3 DNA reads as TGTGCCAGCAGCGTAGTGGCGGGGGCCACTGAAGCTTTCTTT. As protein: CASSVVAGATEAFF.